This is a list of T cell receptor beta chains from one sample in a study of shared clonotypes between healthy human individuals. Profiling relied on immunoSEQ multiplex PCR, and the TCRdb table lists in-frame clones only, not all of them. The sample gives about 2,200,000 clones, 85% to 95% of which show up once; about 1.5% is in the top ten. Sequences were obtained from naive CD8+ T cells from PBMCs. The receptors stem from a man between 18 and 35 years old in good health. Some clones in this sample may be carry-over from other donors' samples. CDR3s include the opening cysteine and the closing phenylalanine or tryptophan. A D gene is named only where the DNA matches it firmly. Clone size is stated in some rows and not others, as once, few, many or a class when expanded.

cdr3_aa,cdr3_nt,v_call,clone_size,d_call,j_call
CASSPPDSNEKLFF,TGTGCCAGCAGTCCTCCGGACAGTAATGAAAAACTGTTTTTT,TRBV6-6,once,.,TRBJ1-4
CASRAGLASYEQYF,TGTGCCAGCAGGGCGGGACTAGCCTCCTACGAGCAGTACTTC,TRBV2,once,TRBD2,TRBJ2-7
CASSLDRDRGLREQYF,TGCGCCAGCAGCCTTGACCGGGACAGGGGATTGAGGGAGCAGTACTTC,TRBV5-1,.,TRBD1,TRBJ2-7
CATTPGLALYNEQFF,TGTGCCACCACCCCGGGACTAGCATTATACAATGAGCAGTTCTTC,TRBV15,.,TRBD2,TRBJ2-1
CASSLLGNRELFF,TGTGCCAGCAGTCTCCTGGGGAATAGGGAGCTGTTTTTT,TRBV27,.,.,TRBJ2-2
CASSLGFSGLGNQPQHF,TGTGCCAGCAGCTTAGGTTTTTCGGGTCTCGGGAATCAGCCCCAGCATTTT,TRBV7-8,.,.,TRBJ1-5
CASTRLAGGNEQFF,TGTGCCAGCACAAGACTAGCGGGAGGCAATGAGCAGTTCTTC,TRBV27,.,TRBD2,TRBJ2-1
CASSLGLAGTSYEQYF,TGTGCCAGCAGTTTAGGGTTAGCGGGGACCTCCTACGAGCAGTACTTC,TRBV28,.,TRBD2,TRBJ2-7
CASSADRKNTEAFF,TGCGCCAGCAGCGCGGACAGGAAGAACACTGAAGCTTTCTTT,TRBV5-1,.,TRBD1,TRBJ1-1
CASQGYGYTF,TGTGCCAGCCAGGGCTATGGCTACACCTTC,TRBV6-1,.,.,TRBJ1-2
CASSVGSTYGYEQYF,TGTGCCAGCAGCGTAGGTTCTACTTATGGCTACGAGCAGTACTTC,TRBV9,.,.,TRBJ2-7
CASSYGPGGGYTF,TGTGCCAGCAGTTACGGGCCAGGGGGAGGCTACACCTTC,TRBV6-5,.,TRBD1,TRBJ1-2
CASSQDPFGQGMSEQYF,TGCGCCAGCAGCCAAGATCCTTTTGGACAGGGTATGAGCGAGCAGTACTTC,TRBV4-3,.,TRBD1,TRBJ2-7
CASSPGFGELFF,TGTGCCAGCAGCCCCGGATTCGGGGAGCTGTTTTTT,TRBV27,few,.,TRBJ2-2
CASSDLAGHRYNEQFF,TGTGCCAGCAGTGACCTAGCGGGCCACCGTTACAATGAGCAGTTCTTC,TRBV2,.,TRBD2,TRBJ2-1
CSVVYNEKLFF,TGCAGCGTTGTATATAATGAAAAACTGTTTTTT,TRBV29-1,.,.,TRBJ1-4
CASRRELAYEQYF,TGTGCCAGCAGGAGGGAACTCGCCTACGAGCAGTACTTC,TRBV28,.,.,TRBJ2-7
CASSSTSGYEQYF,TGTGCCAGCAGCTCGACTAGCGGGTACGAGCAGTACTTC,TRBV5-6,.,TRBD2,TRBJ2-7
CASSHVGGGTDTQYF,TGCGCCAGCAGTCATGTCGGAGGAGGCACAGATACGCAGTATTTT,TRBV27,.,.,TRBJ2-3
CASSFSPTFAQEQFF,TGTGCCAGCAGTTTTTCCCCAACCTTCGCACAGGAGCAGTTCTTC,TRBV27,.,.,TRBJ2-1
CASSLDRGDQPQHF,TGTGCCAGCAGCTTAGACAGGGGAGATCAGCCCCAGCATTTT,TRBV7-3,.,TRBD1,TRBJ1-5
CASSFGLGQSPYEQYF,TGTGCCAGCAGCTTTGGCTTGGGACAGTCTCCCTACGAGCAGTACTTC,TRBV9,.,TRBD1,TRBJ2-7
CASSQTPGRDEKLFF,TGCGCCAGCAGCCAGACGCCGGGGCGCGATGAAAAACTGTTTTTT,TRBV4-1,.,.,TRBJ1-4
CASSLEAGAGGPTTGELFF,TGTGCCAGCAGCTTAGAAGCAGGAGCGGGAGGGCCTACCACCGGGGAGCTGTTTTTT,TRBV7-8,.,TRBD2,TRBJ2-2
CAWSVGQPNQPQHF,TGTGCCTGGAGTGTGGGACAGCCCAATCAGCCCCAGCATTTT,TRBV30,.,TRBD1,TRBJ1-5
CASSYSHSSYEQYF,TGTGCCAGCAGTTACTCCCATTCGTCCTACGAGCAGTACTTC,TRBV6-5,.,.,TRBJ2-7
CASSQGLGGVEQFF,TGTGCCAGCAGCCAAGGTCTGGGGGGGGTTGAGCAGTTCTTC,TRBV4-2,.,TRBD2,TRBJ2-1
CASSLGLAGSRDEQFF,TGTGCCAGCAGCCTCGGACTAGCGGGGAGTAGGGATGAGCAGTTCTTC,TRBV5-8,.,TRBD2,TRBJ2-1
CASSFGQGYEQYF,TGTGCCAGCAGTTTCGGACAGGGGTACGAGCAGTACTTC,TRBV27,.,TRBD1,TRBJ2-7
CASSLEGGRASYEQYF,TGTGCCAGCAGTTTGGAGGGCGGGAGGGCCTCTTACGAGCAGTACTTC,TRBV27,.,TRBD2,TRBJ2-7
CATREGQRRYEQYF,TGTGCCACCAGAGAAGGACAGCGACGCTACGAGCAGTACTTC,TRBV15,.,.,TRBJ2-7
CASSLDGNHYTGELFF,TGTGCCAGCAGCTTGGACGGAAACCACTACACCGGGGAGCTGTTTTTT,TRBV5-8,.,.,TRBJ2-2
CASSLATLQGTNYGYTF,TGTGCCAGCAGCTTAGCTACCCTACAGGGTACTAACTATGGCTACACCTTC,TRBV7-9,.,.,TRBJ1-2
CASSPDRGEQYF,TGTGCCAGCAGCCCCGACAGGGGCGAGCAGTACTTC,TRBV9,.,TRBD1,TRBJ2-7
CASSGTLKETQYF,TGTGCCAGCAGTGGGACACTCAAAGAGACCCAGTACTTC,TRBV2,.,.,TRBJ2-5
CASSGGQGVSDTQYF,TGTGCCAGCAGCGGGGGACAGGGGGTATCAGATACGCAGTATTTT,TRBV9,.,TRBD1,TRBJ2-3
CASSPAPGANTGELFF,TGTGCCAGCAGCCCGGCTCCGGGGGCGAACACCGGGGAGCTGTTTTTT,TRBV11-2,.,.,TRBJ2-2
CAINVGQGAPFLYF,.,TRBV10-3,once,.,TRBJ2-5
CASRYRGLAYYEQYF,TGCGCCAGCAGATACCGAGGACTAGCGTACTACGAGCAGTACTTC,TRBV5-1,.,TRBD2,TRBJ2-7
CAIGTSRNEQFF,TGTGCCATCGGGACTAGCAGGAATGAGCAGTTCTTC,TRBV10-3,.,TRBD2,TRBJ2-1
CASSTHRGIPGNTIYF,TGTGCCAGTAGTACCCACAGGGGAATTCCTGGAAACACCATATATTTT,TRBV19,.,TRBD1,TRBJ1-3
CASSPIWGSTQYF,TGTGCCAGCAGCCCTATCTGGGGGAGTACGCAGTATTTT,TRBV7-9,.,.,TRBJ2-3
CASSVGEGWNYGYTF,TGTGCCAGCAGCGTAGGAGAGGGGTGGAACTATGGCTACACCTTC,TRBV9,.,.,TRBJ1-2
CASSLGQGEKTQYF,TGTGCCAGCAGCTTAGGTCAGGGGGAGAAGACCCAGTACTTC,TRBV7-8,.,TRBD1,TRBJ2-5
CASSAGTVVYNEQFF,TGTGCCAGCAGTGCCGGGACAGTGGTCTACAATGAGCAGTTCTTC,TRBV2,once,TRBD1,TRBJ2-1
CASSYGQGGEKLFF,TGTGCCAGCAGTTACGGCCAGGGGGGTGAAAAACTGTTTTTT,TRBV6-5,.,TRBD1,TRBJ1-4
CASSVVFVAEYSNQPQHF,TGTGCCAGCAGCGTAGTATTCGTGGCAGAGTATAGCAATCAGCCCCAGCATTTT,TRBV9,.,.,TRBJ1-5
CAWTPPPGAGELFF,TGTGCCTGGACGCCTCCCCCAGGGGCCGGGGAGCTGTTTTTT,TRBV30,.,.,TRBJ2-2
CASSLNGNTEAFF,TGTGCCAGCAGCTTAAACGGGAACACTGAAGCTTTCTTT,TRBV7-3,.,.,TRBJ1-1
CASSLGSQPIYGYTF,TGTGCCAGCAGCCTGGGCAGTCAGCCTATCTATGGCTACACCTTC,TRBV7-9,.,.,TRBJ1-2
CASSYSSTEVTEAFF,TGTGCCAGCAGTTACTCGTCGACAGAGGTGACTGAAGCTTTCTTT,TRBV6-6,.,.,TRBJ1-1
CASSLIAGGDEQYF,TGTGCCAGCAGCTTAATCGCGGGAGGAGACGAGCAGTACTTC,TRBV7-2,.,TRBD2,TRBJ2-7
CASGARGLYGYTF,TGTGCCAGCGGGGCGCGGGGGCTGTATGGCTACACCTTC,TRBV19,.,.,TRBJ1-2
CASSPGGLGITNQPQHF,TGTGCCAGCAGCCCCGGGGGCCTGGGTATTACCAATCAGCCCCAGCATTTT,TRBV7-8,once,.,TRBJ1-5
CASSFGTAFKQPQHF,TGTGCCAGCAGTTTCGGGACGGCTTTCAAACAGCCCCAGCATTTT,TRBV28,once,.,TRBJ1-5